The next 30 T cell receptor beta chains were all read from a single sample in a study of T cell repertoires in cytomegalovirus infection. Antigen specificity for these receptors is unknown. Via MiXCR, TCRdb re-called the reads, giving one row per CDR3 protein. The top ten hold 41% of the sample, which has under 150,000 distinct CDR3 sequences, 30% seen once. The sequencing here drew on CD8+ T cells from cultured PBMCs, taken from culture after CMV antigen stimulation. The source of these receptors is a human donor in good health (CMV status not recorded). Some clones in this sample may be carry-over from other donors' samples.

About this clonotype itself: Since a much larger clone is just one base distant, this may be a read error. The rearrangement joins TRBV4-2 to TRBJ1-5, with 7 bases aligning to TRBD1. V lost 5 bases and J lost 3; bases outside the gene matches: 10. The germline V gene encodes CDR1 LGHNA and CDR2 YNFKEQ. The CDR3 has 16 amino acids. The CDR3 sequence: CASSSEGALINQPQHF. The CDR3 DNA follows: TGTGCCAGCAGCTCTGAGGGGGCCCTTATCAATCAGCCCCAGCATTTT.

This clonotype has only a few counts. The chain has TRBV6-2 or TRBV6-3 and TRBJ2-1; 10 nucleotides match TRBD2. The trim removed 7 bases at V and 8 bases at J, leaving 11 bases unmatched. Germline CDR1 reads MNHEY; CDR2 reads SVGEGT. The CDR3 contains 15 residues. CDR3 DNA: TGTGCCAGCAACGAGGAAGCGGGGGGGCTTGATGAGCAGTTCTTC. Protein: CASNEEAGGLDEQFF.

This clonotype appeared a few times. This CDR3 is CASFDRGNEQYF. The CDR3 coding sequence is TGTGCCAGTTTCGACAGGGGCAACGAGCAGTACTTC. The rearrangement uses TRBV6-1 and TRBJ2-7, with 8 bases identical to TRBD1. With 9 bases clipped from V and 5 bases from J, the junction kept 6 bases outside the gene matches. This CDR3 has 12 residues. Looked up from germline, CDR1 is MNHNS and CDR2 is SASEGT.

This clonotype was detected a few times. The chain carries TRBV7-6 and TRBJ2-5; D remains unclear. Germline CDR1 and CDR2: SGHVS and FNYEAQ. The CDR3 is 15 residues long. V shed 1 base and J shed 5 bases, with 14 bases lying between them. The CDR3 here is CASSLEPEVPETQYF. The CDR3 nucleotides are TGTGCCAGCAGCTTAGAACCCGAGGTCCCGGAGACCCAGTACTTC.

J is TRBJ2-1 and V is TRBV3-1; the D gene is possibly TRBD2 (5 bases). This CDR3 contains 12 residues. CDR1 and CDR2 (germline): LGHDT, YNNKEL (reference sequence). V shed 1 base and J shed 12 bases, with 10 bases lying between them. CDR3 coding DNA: TGTGCCAGCAGCCAAGGAACTAGTATGCAGTTCTTC. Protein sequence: CASSQGTSMQFF.

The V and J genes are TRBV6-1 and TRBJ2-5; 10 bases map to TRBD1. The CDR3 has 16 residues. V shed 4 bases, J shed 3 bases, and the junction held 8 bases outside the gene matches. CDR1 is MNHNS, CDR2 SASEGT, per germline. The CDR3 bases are TGTGCCAGCAGTGCCATGGGAGGACAGGGGGAAGAGACCCAGTACTTC. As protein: CASSAMGGQGEETQYF.

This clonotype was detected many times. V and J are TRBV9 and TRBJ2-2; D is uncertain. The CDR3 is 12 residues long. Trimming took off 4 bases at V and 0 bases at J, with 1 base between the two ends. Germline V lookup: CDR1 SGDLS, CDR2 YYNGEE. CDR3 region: CASSPNTGELFF. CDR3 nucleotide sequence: TGTGCCAGCAGCCCGAACACCGGGGAGCTGTTTTTT.

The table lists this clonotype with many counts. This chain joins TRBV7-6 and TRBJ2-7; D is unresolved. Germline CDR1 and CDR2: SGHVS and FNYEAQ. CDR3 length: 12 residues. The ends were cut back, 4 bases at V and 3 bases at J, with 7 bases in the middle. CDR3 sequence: CASSSGDYEQYF. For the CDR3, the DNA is TGTGCCAGCAGCTCCGGCGACTACGAGCAGTACTTC.

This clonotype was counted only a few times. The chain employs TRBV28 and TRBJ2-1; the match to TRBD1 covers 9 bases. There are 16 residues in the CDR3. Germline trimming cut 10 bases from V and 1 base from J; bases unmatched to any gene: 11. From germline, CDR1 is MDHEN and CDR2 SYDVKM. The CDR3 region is CAISGQGIQSYNEQFF. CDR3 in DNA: TGTGCCATCTCGGGACAGGGCATCCAGTCCTACAATGAGCAGTTCTTC. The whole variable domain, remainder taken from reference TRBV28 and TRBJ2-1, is DVKVTQSSRYLVKRTGEKVFLECVQDMDHENMFWYRQDPGLGLRLIYFSYDVKMKEKGDIPEGYSVSREKKERFSLILESASTNQTSMYLCAISGQGIQSYNEQFFGPGTRLTVL.

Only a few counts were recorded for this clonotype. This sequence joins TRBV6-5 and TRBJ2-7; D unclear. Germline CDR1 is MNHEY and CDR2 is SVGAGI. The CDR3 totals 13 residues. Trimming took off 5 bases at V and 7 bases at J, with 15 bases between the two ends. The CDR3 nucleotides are TGTGCCAGCAGTCACGCCGCGGATGGGGAGCAGTACTTC. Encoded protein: CASSHAADGEQYF.

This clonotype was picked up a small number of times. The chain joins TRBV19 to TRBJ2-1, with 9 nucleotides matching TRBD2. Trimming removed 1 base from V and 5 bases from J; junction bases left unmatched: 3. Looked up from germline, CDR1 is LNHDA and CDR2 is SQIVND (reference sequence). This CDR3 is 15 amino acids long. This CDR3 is CASSIGLAGHNEQFF. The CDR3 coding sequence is TGTGCCAGTAGTATAGGGCTAGCGGGGCACAATGAGCAGTTCTTC.

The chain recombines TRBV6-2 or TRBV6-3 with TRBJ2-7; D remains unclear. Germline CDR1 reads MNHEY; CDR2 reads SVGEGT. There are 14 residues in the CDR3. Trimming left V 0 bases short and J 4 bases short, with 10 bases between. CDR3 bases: TGTGCCAGCAGTTACTCACCCGATCCATACGAGCAGTACTTC. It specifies CASSYSPDPYEQYF.

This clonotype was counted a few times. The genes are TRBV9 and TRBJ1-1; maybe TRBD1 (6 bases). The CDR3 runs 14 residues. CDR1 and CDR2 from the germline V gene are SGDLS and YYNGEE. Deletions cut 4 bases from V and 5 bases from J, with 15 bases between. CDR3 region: CASSPRTTGTEAFF. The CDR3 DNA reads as TGTGCCAGCAGCCCCCGGACAACAGGGACTGAAGCTTTCTTT.

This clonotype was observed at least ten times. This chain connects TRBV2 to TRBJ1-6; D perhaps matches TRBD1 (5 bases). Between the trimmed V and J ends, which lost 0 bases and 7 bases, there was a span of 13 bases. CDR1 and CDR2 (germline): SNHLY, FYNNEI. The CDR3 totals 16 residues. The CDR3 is CASSEATGDPNSPLHF. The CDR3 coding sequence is TGTGCCAGCAGTGAAGCAACGGGGGACCCAAATTCACCCCTCCACTTT.

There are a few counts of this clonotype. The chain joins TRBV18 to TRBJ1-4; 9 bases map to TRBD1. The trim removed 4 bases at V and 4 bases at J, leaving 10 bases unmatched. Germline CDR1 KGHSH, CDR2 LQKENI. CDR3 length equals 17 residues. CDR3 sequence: CASSRPGQGLYNEKLFF. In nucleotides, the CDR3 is TGTGCCAGCTCACGTCCGGGACAGGGCCTTTATAATGAAAAACTGTTTTTT. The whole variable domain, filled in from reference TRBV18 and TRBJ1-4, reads NAGVMQNPRHLVRRRGQEARLRCSPMKGHSHVYWYRQLPEEGLKFMVYLQKENIIDESGMPKERFSAEFPKEGPSILRIQQVVRGDSAAYFCASSRPGQGLYNEKLFFGSGTQLSVL.

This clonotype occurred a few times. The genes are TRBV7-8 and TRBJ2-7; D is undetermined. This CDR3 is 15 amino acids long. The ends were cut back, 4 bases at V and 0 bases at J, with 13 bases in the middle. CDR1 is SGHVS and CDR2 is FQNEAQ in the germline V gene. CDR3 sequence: CASSSTAPSSYEQYF. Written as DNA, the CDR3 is TGTGCCAGCAGCTCCACAGCCCCCAGCTCCTACGAGCAGTACTTC.

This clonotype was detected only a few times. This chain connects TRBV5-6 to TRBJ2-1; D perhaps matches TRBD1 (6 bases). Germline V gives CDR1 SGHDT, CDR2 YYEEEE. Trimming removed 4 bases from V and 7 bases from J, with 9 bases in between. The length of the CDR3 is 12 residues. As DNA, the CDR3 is TGTGCCAGCAGCCCTACAGGGAATGAGCAGTTCTTC. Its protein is CASSPTGNEQFF.

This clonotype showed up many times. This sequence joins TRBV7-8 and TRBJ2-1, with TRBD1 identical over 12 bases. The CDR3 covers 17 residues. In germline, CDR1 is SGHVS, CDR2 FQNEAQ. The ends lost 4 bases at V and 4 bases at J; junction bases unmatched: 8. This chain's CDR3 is CASSSNPGQGAYNEQFF. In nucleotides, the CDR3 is TGTGCCAGCAGCTCCAACCCGGGACAGGGGGCGTACAATGAGCAGTTCTTC.

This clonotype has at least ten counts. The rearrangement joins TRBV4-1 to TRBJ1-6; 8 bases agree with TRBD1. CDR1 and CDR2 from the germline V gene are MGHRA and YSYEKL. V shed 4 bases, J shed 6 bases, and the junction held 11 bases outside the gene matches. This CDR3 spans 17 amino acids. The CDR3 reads CASSLTDRGYGNSPLHF. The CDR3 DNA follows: TGCGCCAGCAGCCTTACCGACAGGGGATATGGTAATTCACCCCTCCACTTT.

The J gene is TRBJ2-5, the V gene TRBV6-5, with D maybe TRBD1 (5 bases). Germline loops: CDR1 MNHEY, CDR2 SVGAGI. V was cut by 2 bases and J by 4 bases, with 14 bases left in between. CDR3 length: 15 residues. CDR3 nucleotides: TGTGCCAGCAGTTACGCTCCTCGACAGCTAGAGACCCAGTACTTC. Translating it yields CASSYAPRQLETQYF.

The CDR3 coding sequence is TGTGCCAGCAGTTGGTACCAAGAGACCCAGTACTTC. Encoded protein: CASSWYQETQYF. The chain has TRBV12-3 or TRBV12-4 and TRBJ2-5; D gene uncertain. V lost 4 bases to trimming and J lost 0 bases, with 3 bases between them. The CDR3 is 12 residues long.

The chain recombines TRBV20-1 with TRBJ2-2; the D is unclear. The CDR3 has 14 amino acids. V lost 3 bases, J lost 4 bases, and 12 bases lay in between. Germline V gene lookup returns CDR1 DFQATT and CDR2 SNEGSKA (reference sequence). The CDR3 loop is CSARDPVGTGELFF. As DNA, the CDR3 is TGCAGTGCTAGGGATCCGGTCGGCACCGGGGAGCTGTTTTTT.

The CDR3 protein is CASSLADRSYEQYF. The CDR3 DNA follows: TGCGCCAGCAGCTTGGCGGACAGGTCCTACGAGCAGTACTTC. The chain employs TRBV5-1 and TRBJ2-7; 7 nucleotides match TRBD1. Germline trimming cut 0 bases from V and 1 base from J; bases unmatched to any gene: 1. The CDR3 covers 14 residues. The germline CDR1 and CDR2 sequences are SGHRS and YFSETQ.

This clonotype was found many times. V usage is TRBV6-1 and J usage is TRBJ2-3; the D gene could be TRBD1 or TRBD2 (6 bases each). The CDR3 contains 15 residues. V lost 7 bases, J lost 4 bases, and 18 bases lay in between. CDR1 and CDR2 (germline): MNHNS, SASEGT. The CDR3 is CASNAEGGRPDTQYF. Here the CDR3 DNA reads TGTGCCAGCAATGCGGAGGGGGGTAGGCCAGATACGCAGTATTTT.

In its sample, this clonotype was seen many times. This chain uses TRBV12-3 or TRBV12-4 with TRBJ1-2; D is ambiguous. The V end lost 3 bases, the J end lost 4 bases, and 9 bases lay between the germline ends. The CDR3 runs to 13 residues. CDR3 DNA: TGTGCCAGCAGTTTCGGGCTAAGCTATGGCTACACCTTC. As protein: CASSFGLSYGYTF.

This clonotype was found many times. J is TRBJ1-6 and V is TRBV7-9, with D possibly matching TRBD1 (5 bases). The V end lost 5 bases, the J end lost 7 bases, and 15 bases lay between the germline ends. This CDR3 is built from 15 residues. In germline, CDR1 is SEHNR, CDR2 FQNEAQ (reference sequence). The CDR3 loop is CASSPWAGVNSPLHF. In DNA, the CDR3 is TGTGCCAGCAGCCCCTGGGCGGGGGTCAATTCACCCCTCCACTTT.

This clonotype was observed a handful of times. The CDR3 DNA sequence: TGTGCCAGCAGCCCCCTGCTGGCGAACACTGAAGCTTTCTTT. It is translated as CASSPLLANTEAFF. The rearrangement joins TRBV7-9 to TRBJ1-1, with unresolved D. Looked up from germline, CDR1 is SEHNR and CDR2 is FQNEAQ (reference sequence). Trimming removed 5 bases at V and 1 base at J, with 11 bases between. CDR3 length: 14 residues.

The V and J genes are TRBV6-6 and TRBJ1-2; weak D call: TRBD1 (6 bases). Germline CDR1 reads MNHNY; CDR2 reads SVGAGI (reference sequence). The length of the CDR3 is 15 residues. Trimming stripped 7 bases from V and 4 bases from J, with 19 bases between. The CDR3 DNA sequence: TGTGCCAGCACTGACCTCGAGACAGGCGGCTATGGCTACACCTTC. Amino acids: CASTDLETGGYGYTF.

The CDR3 DNA is TGTGCCAGCAGTGAAGAAGGGGGTTGGACCTACGAGCAGTACTTC. This codes for CASSEEGGWTYEQYF. The V gene is TRBV6-1, the J gene TRBJ2-7, with a possible D match to TRBD1 (6 bases). Germline CDR1 MNHNS, CDR2 SASEGT. V dropped 1 base and J dropped 2 bases, with 12 bases sitting between them. The CDR3 sequence is 15 residues long.

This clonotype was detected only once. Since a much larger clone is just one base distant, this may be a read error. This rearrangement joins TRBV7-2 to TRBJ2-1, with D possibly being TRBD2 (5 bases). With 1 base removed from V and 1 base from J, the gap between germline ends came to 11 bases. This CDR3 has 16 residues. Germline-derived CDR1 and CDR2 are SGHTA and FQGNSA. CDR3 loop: CASSLGRPISYNEQFF. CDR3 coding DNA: TGTGCCAGCAGCTTAGGGAGGCCTATTTCCTACAATGAGCAGTTCTTC. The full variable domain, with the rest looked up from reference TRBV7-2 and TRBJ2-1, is GAGVSQSPSNKVTEKGKDVELRCDPISGHTALYWYRQSLGQGLEFLIYFQGNSAPDKSGLPSDRFSAERTGGSVSTLTIQRTQQEDSAVYLCASSLGRPISYNEQFFGPGTRLTVL.